Listed here are 5 T cell receptor beta chains from one sample, sequenced in a study of response to subunit inactivated influenza vaccine (dated by TCRdb to between 2018 and 2020). Library preparation employed RT-PCR. TCRdb shows the sequencer as Illumina HiSeq 2500. The public reads were run again by TCRdb, first through fastp at Q25 and then through MiXCR, and only productive beta chains were kept. Every distinct CDR3 protein forms one entry, paired with its most common genes and DNA. The sample yields around 530,000 distinct CDR3 sequences; 16% were counted once. The ten largest clonotypes hold 2.5% to 3.5% of the sample. The sample in question was CD4+ T cells sorted from PBMCs, obtained around 25 months after vaccination. The receptors stem from a man between 50 and 69 years old who received an inactivated influenza vaccine. Donor details come from another sample of the same person, matched by shared clones.

The rearrangement joins TRBV24-1 to TRBJ2-4; 10 bases are shared with TRBD1. Unmatched junction bases numbered 5, after V lost 4 bases and J lost 6 bases. Per germline, CDR1 KGHDR and CDR2 SFDVKD. CDR3 length: 15 amino acids. As DNA, the CDR3 is TGTGCCACCAGTGAAAGGGGGACAGGGGTAAACATTCAGTACTTC. Translating gives CATSERGTGVNIQYF.

This clonotype has more than one count but fewer than ten. The DNA of the CDR3 is TGTGCCAGCACCCTCGACTGGGACACTGAAGCTTTCTTT. This sequence encodes CASTLDWDTEAFF. J is TRBJ1-1 and V is TRBV7-2, with D unclear. The CDR3 spans 13 residues. Trimming removed 7 bases from V and 3 bases from J, with 12 bases in between. The V gene's germline CDR1 is SGHTA and CDR2 FQGNSA.

This clonotype was seen a few times. This may be a read error, as it is one base from a much larger clone. V and J are TRBV29-1 and TRBJ2-6; D is undetermined. Between the trimmed V and J ends, which lost 4 bases and 3 bases, there was a span of 4 bases. CDR1 and CDR2 (germline): SQVTM, ANQGSEA. This CDR3 is 12 amino acids long. CDR3 region: CSVAVGANVLTF. CDR3 DNA: TGCAGCGTTGCGGTTGGGGCCAACGTCCTGACTTTC.

This clonotype was counted many times. The V call is TRBV20-1, the J call TRBJ2-5; TRBD2 matches at 9 bases. The V and J ends lost 1 base and 10 bases, in that order; junction bases with no gene match: 13. This CDR3 is built from 15 residues. Looked up from germline, CDR1 is DFQATT and CDR2 is SNEGSKA (reference sequence). The CDR3 loop is CSARVGSGSLGDQYF. CDR3 DNA: TGCAGTGCTAGAGTGGGTAGCGGGAGTTTAGGTGACCAGTACTTC.

This clonotype was seen a few times. This sequence joins TRBV7-2 and TRBJ2-1; 11 bases agree with TRBD2. This CDR3 is built from 15 residues. Germline-derived CDR1 and CDR2 are SGHTA and FQGNSA. The trim removed 5 bases at V and 2 bases at J, leaving 2 bases unmatched. The CDR3 reads CASSTGLAAYNEQFF. The CDR3 DNA follows: TGTGCCAGCAGCACGGGACTAGCGGCCTACAATGAGCAGTTCTTC.